These 21 T cell receptor beta chains were sequenced from one sample in a study of radiotherapy plus CTLA-4 blockade in lung cancer. Generated by immunoSEQ multiplex PCR, the TCRdb table keeps only in-frame clones and is missing some. The data show some 78,000 clones, approximately 86% seen once. The starting material was peripheral blood, obtained from a patient treated with radiotherapy plus ipilimumab. Receptors originate from a human donor with non-small cell lung cancer who had a partial response to radiotherapy plus ipilimumab.

The chain joins TRBV5-1 to TRBJ2-1, with 8 positions matching TRBD1. The CDR3 contains 14 residues. V lost 4 bases to trimming and J lost 8 bases; unmatched junction nucleotides: 8. Germline V CDR1 and CDR2: SGHRS, YFSETQ. In DNA form, the CDR3 reads TGCGCCAGCAGCGGCGAGCAGGGGGCTTATGAGCAGTTCTTC. Translation: CASSGEQGAYEQFF.

The CDR3 reads CASSWRDGDNSPLHF. The CDR3, as DNA: TGTGCCAGCAGCTGGCGGGACGGGGATAATTCACCCCTCCACTTT. This sequence joins TRBV7-2 and TRBJ1-6, with a weak D call TRBD1 (5 bases). Deletions cut 4 bases from V and 5 bases from J, with 12 bases between. CDR3 length equals 15 residues. The germline V gene has CDR1 SGHTA and CDR2 FQGNSA.

The sample holds a few counts of this clone. The V and J genes are TRBV7-6 and TRBJ1-1, with 7 bases lining up with TRBD1. The V gene's germline CDR1 is SGHVS and CDR2 FNYEAQ. Losses at the gene ends were 5 bases for V and 11 bases for J; bases not matched to a gene: 11. This CDR3 is 13 amino acids long. The CDR3 loop is CASSQTGMGMAFF. In DNA form, the CDR3 reads TGTGCCAGCAGCCAGACAGGGATGGGAATGGCTTTCTTT.

V usage is TRBV10-1 and J usage is TRBJ2-1; TRBD1 matches 8 bases. CDR1 and CDR2 from the germline V gene are WNHNN and SYGVQD (reference sequence). With V trimmed by 6 bases and J by 7 bases, 5 bases remained unmatched. The CDR3 extends over 13 amino acids. CDR3 in amino acids: CASRTGERNEQFF. The CDR3 nucleotides are TGCGCCAGCAGGACAGGGGAGAGAAATGAGCAGTTCTTC.

This clone appeared a few times. The chain has TRBV28 and TRBJ1-2, with a weak D call TRBD1 (5 bases). Germline assignment: CDR1 MDHEN and CDR2 SYDVKM. The CDR3 sequence is 14 residues long. Trimming took off 2 bases at V and 7 bases at J, with 14 bases between the two ends. This chain's CDR3 is CASSLKDGGGGYTF. The CDR3 DNA reads as TGTGCCAGCAGTTTAAAGGATGGGGGGGGTGGCTACACCTTC.

This clone was seen a single time. Other DNA sequences in the sample encode the same CDR3. The chain recombines TRBV27 with TRBJ1-1; tentatively, D is TRBD1 (6 bases). Germline CDR1 and CDR2: MNHEY and SMNVEV (reference sequence). V was shortened by 5 bases and J by 1 base, with 8 bases between the two germline ends. The CDR3 sequence is 13 residues long. The CDR3 sequence: CASSLQGNTEAFF. As DNA, the CDR3 is TGTGCCAGCAGTCTACAGGGGAACACTGAAGCTTTCTTT.

This clone showed up just a few times. The CDR3 DNA follows: TGTGCTAGTGGTTTGGGGTTCTTGGGCGTGACCTTC. This sequence encodes CASGLGFLGVTF. V usage is TRBV12-5 and J usage is TRBJ1-2; D gene ambiguous. Germline V gives CDR1 LGHNT, CDR2 FRNRAP. This CDR3 comprises 12 residues. V was cut by 1 base and J by 14 bases, with 14 bases left in between.

CDR3 sequence reads: CATSRTTGDYSNQPQHF. DNA for the CDR3: TGTGCCACCAGCAGAACGACAGGGGATTATAGCAATCAGCCCCAGCATTTT. The gene calls are TRBV15 and TRBJ1-5, with 8 bases fitting TRBD1. Looked up from germline, CDR1 is LNHNV and CDR2 is YYDKDF (reference sequence). V shed 2 bases, J shed 0 bases, and the junction held 6 bases outside the gene matches. The CDR3 contains 17 residues.

This clone was detected once. CDR3 sequence reads: CASSEAGDTEAFF. CDR3 nucleotides: TGTGCCAGCAGTGAAGCGGGAGACACTGAAGCTTTCTTT. The chain uses TRBV6-1 and TRBJ1-1; D gene unclear. This CDR3 spans 13 amino acids. Germline V gene data show CDR1 as MNHNS and CDR2 as SASEGT. Between the trimmed V and J ends, which lost 0 bases and 3 bases, there was a span of 5 bases.

The chain carries TRBV6-5 and TRBJ2-2; 8 bases fit TRBD1. This CDR3 is 15 amino acids long. The ends lost 4 bases at V and 5 bases at J; junction bases unmatched: 6. Looked up from germline, CDR1 is MNHEY and CDR2 is SVGAGI. CDR3 in amino acids: CASSSRDRRTGELFF. CDR3 coding DNA: TGTGCCAGCAGTTCCCGGGACAGGCGGACCGGGGAGCTGTTTTTT.

This sequence joins TRBV5-1 and TRBJ2-1, with D possibly TRBD1 on 6 matching bases. V was trimmed by 2 bases and J by 3 bases, leaving 12 bases between them. The CDR3 is 15 amino acids. Per germline, CDR1 SGHRS and CDR2 YFSETQ. This CDR3 is CASSFSLDSYNEQFF. The CDR3 nucleotides read TGCGCCAGCAGCTTCTCTCTGGACAGCTACAATGAGCAGTTCTTC.

V is TRBV9 and J is TRBJ1-6; 9 bases agree with TRBD1. V lost 2 bases, J lost 5 bases, and 2 bases stayed unmatched. CDR1 is SGDLS, CDR2 YYNGEE, per germline. The length of the CDR3 is 15 residues. The CDR3 sequence: CASSVGQGHNSPLHF. The CDR3 coding sequence is TGTGCCAGCAGCGTGGGACAGGGACATAATTCACCCCTCCACTTT.

The rearrangement links TRBV5-8 to TRBJ2-4; 8 bases line up with TRBD1. V gave up 2 bases and J gave up 6 bases; unmatched junction bases: 16. This CDR3 has 18 residues. The V gene's germline CDR1 is SGHTS and CDR2 YDEGEE. The CDR3 region has the DNA TGTGCCAGCAGCTTCATGAGAATTACTTCAGGGGGCGTAAACATTCAGTACTTC. Translated: CASSFMRITSGGVNIQYF.

The chain joins TRBV2 to TRBJ1-4; no reliable D call. Per the germline V gene, CDR1 is SNHLY and CDR2 is FYNNEI. This CDR3 spans 14 amino acids. V lost 5 bases and J lost 7, with 14 bases in between. The CDR3 region is CASSLDLSGEKLFF. As DNA, the CDR3 is TGTGCCAGCAGTTTGGACCTAAGCGGTGAAAAACTGTTTTTT.

This chain uses TRBV4-1 with TRBJ1-2, with 10 bases fitting TRBD1. CDR3 length equals 16 residues. The germline V gene encodes CDR1 MGHRA and CDR2 YSYEKL. V shed 0 bases, J shed 0 bases, and the junction held 1 base outside the gene matches. The CDR3 sequence is CASSQEGTGANYGYTF. The CDR3, as DNA: TGCGCCAGCAGCCAAGAGGGGACAGGGGCTAACTATGGCTACACCTTC.

The chain has TRBV28 and TRBJ2-7, with D unresolved. Trimming took off 5 bases at V and 4 bases at J, with 9 bases between the two ends. The germline gives CDR1 MDHEN, CDR2 SYDVKM. The CDR3 runs to 12 residues. CDR3 DNA sequence: TGTGCCAGCAGTAATACAGTATACGAGCAGTACGTC. Protein: CASSNTVYEQYV.

The chain has TRBV29-1 and TRBJ2-5; D is uncertain. This CDR3 comprises 12 residues. The germline gives CDR1 SQVTM, CDR2 ANQGSEA. V lost 3 bases to trimming and J lost 4 bases, with 9 bases between them. The CDR3 is CSVDSYGETQYF. The CDR3 DNA sequence: TGCAGCGTTGACTCCTATGGAGAGACCCAGTACTTC.

The sample holds one count of this clone. The V and J genes are TRBV28 and TRBJ2-7; TRBD1 is a possible D gene (6 bases). Trimming removed 6 bases from V and 2 bases from J, with 14 bases in between. This CDR3 is 14 amino acids long. Germline V gene sequence: CDR1 MDHEN, CDR2 SYDVKM. The chain's CDR3 is CASSSPGQTYEQYF. CDR3 DNA sequence: TGTGCCAGCAGCTCACCGGGACAAACCTACGAGCAGTACTTC.

The genes are TRBV4-2 and TRBJ1-3; D is unresolved. The V and J ends lost 4 bases and 3 bases respectively, with 13 bases between them. The CDR3 has 15 residues. CDR1 is LGHNA, CDR2 YNFKEQ, per germline. This chain's CDR3 is CASSPPPGGGNTIYF. In DNA, the CDR3 is TGTGCCAGCAGCCCACCCCCGGGAGGTGGAAACACCATATATTTT.

The chain employs TRBV28 and TRBJ2-1; D gene unclear. The CDR3 consists of 14 residues. Germline values: CDR1 MDHEN, CDR2 SYDVKM. Trimming shortened V by 3 bases and J by 4 bases, and 10 bases separated the two germline ends. The CDR3: CASSFAGRYNEQFF. CDR3 DNA sequence: TGTGCCAGCAGTTTCGCAGGCCGATACAATGAGCAGTTCTTC.

The count of this clone is one. The rearrangement joins TRBV28 to TRBJ1-5; 7 positions match TRBD1. CDR1 MDHEN and CDR2 SYDVKM come from the germline V gene. V lost 7 bases and J lost 4; bases outside the gene matches: 7. CDR3 size: 14 residues. The chain's CDR3 is CASTRDSSNQPQHF. CDR3 DNA sequence: TGTGCCAGCACACGGGACAGCTCTAATCAGCCCCAGCATTTT.